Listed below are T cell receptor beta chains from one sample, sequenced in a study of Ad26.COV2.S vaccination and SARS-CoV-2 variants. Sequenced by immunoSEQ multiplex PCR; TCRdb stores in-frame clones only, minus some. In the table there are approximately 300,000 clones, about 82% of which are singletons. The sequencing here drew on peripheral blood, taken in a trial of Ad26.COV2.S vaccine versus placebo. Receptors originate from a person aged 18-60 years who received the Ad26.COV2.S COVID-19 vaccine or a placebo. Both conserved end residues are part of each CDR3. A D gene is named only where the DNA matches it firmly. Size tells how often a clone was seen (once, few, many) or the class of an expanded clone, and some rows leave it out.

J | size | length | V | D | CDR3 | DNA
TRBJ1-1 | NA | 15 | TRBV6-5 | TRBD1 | CASSRTGGRNTEAFF | TGTGCCAGCAGTCGGACAGGGGGCCGGAACACTGAAGCTTTCTTT
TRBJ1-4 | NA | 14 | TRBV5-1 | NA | CASSLGWGLEKLFF | TGCGCCAGCAGCTTGGGGTGGGGCCTTGAAAAACTGTTTTTT
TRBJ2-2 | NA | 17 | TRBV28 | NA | CASSKTGITKGTGELFF | TGTGCCAGCAGTAAAACAGGGATCACGAAGGGCACCGGGGAGCTGTTTTTT
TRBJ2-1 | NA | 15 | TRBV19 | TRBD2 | CASHHRRGAFNEQFF | TGTGCCAGCCATCACCGGCGGGGGGCTTTCAATGAGCAGTTCTTC
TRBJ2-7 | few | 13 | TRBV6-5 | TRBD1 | CASRGQGSYEQYF | TGTGCCAGCAGGGGACAGGGGAGCTACGAGCAGTACTTC
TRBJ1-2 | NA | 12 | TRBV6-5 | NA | CASRETGGGYTF | TGTGCCAGCAGGGAGACCGGCGGTGGCTACACCTTC
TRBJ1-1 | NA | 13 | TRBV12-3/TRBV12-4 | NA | CASSLAGGTEAFF | TGTGCCAGCAGTTTAGCGGGAGGGACTGAAGCTTTCTTT
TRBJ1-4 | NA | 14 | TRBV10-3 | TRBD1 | CATRHGTGAEKLFF | TGTGCCACTCGACACGGGACAGGGGCTGAAAAACTGTTTTTT
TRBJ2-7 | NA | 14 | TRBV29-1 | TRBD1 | CSAGGTGVSYEQYF | TGCAGCGCCGGCGGGACAGGGGTCTCCTACGAGCAGTACTTC
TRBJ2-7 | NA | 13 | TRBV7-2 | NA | CASSSSWGNEQYF | TGTGCCAGCAGCTCCTCCTGGGGGAACGAGCAGTACTTC